This T cell receptor beta chain originates from a study of blood T cells in healthy people across ages. Study-wide results and caveats: Reliance upon unsorted PBMCs precluded definitive naive versus antigen-experienced comparison. TCR beta diversity per million T cells fell roughly linearly with age. A greater number of naive CD4+ cells and higher diversity distinguished long-lived donors from aged donors.

A sample-barcoded 5' primer and a J-beta primer mix were used in a second PCR of roughly 7 to 11 cycles. Every sample gave at least 3 million paired-end reads containing CDR3. TCRdb used MiXCR to reprocess the 5' RACE reads, holding one entry per CDR3 protein. Here the sample spans 1.8 million or so distinct CDR3 sequences, about 39% being singletons. Concerning this clonotype: What it binds is not known.

The CDR3 is 11 residues long. V was pared by 4 bases and J by 12 bases, with 12 bases between. Per germline, CDR1 MNHEY and CDR2 SVGEGT. The sample comprised blood. This receptor was taken from a human donor in good health. The chain has TRBV6-2 or TRBV6-3 and TRBJ1-2; TRBD1 might be the D (5 bases). For the CDR3, the DNA is TGTGCCAGCAGTTCCACAGGTTCTAACACCTTC. It translates to CASSSTGSNTF.